The TCR beta chain described here comes from a study of control samples from healthy donors and cancer patients. Generated by immunoSEQ multiplex PCR, the TCRdb table keeps only in-frame clones and is missing some. The repertoire has fewer than 100,000 clones, around 80% of them found once; the top ten carry around a tenth. The count of this clone is one. The sequence derives from an older woman in good health. Sequencing was done on a sample of blood.

The CDR3 protein is CASSQGGTGANVLTF. The DNA for the CDR3 is TGTGCCAGCAGTCAGGGGGGTACTGGGGCCAACGTCCTGACTTTC. The chain joins TRBV5-4 to TRBJ2-6; D may be TRBD1 (7 bases). From germline, CDR1 is SGHNT and CDR2 YYREEE (reference sequence). CDR3 length: 15 amino acids. The V gene lost 5 bases and the J gene lost 2 bases, with 11 bases spanning the gap.